Described below is a single TCR beta chain sequence and its context. Its antigen is not known. This specimen belongs to a study of siplizumab effects on memory and regulatory T cells. General observations from the study: Proliferating siplizumab-culture Tregs lacked confirmation of suppressive function. Naive T cells were seemingly more diverse than memory cells, and major contributions to the alloresponse seemed to be made by them.

This CDR3 spans 15 amino acids. The germline V and J ends were trimmed by 0 bases and 7 bases, with 13 bases remaining between them. Germline CDR1 and CDR2: LNHDA and SQIVND (reference sequence). Profiled with immunoSEQ multiplex PCR; TCRdb holds only in-frame clones, not every one. The table records approximately 90,000 clones, roughly 94% of them present only once. This chain connects TRBV19 to TRBJ2-1, with D perhaps matching TRBD1 (5 bases). This sequence was found in a human donor in good health. The sample comprised non-Treg CD4+ T cells sorted from blood. CDR3 sequence reads: CASSIDRAGSNEQFF. In DNA form, the CDR3 reads TGTGCCAGTAGTATAGATCGGGCAGGGTCGAATGAGCAGTTCTTC.